This passage covers 17 T cell receptor beta chains from one sample sequenced in a study of T cell clusters in autoimmune cytopenias. Each sample's input was 200 to 300 ng genomic DNA, 30,000 to 45,000 genome equivalents. TRB rearrangements were amplified by touch-down multiplex PCR with mixed TRB-A/B primers. TCRdb reprocessed the multiplex PCR reads, keeping one entry per CDR3 protein, no DNA. The sample's table shows approximately 6,000 distinct CDR3 sequences. These records were also assigned to another study, of T cell repertoires in aging, cancer and after chemotherapy.

The sequencing input was peripheral blood. All receptors derive from a human donor in good health.

According to its frequency, this clonotype is medium-sized (0.01 to 0.1%). The chain carries TRBV11-1 and TRBJ2-7. CDR3 length: 13 amino acids. Germline CDR1 reads SGHAT; CDR2 reads FQDESV (reference sequence). Here the CDR3 reads CASSFFPIHEQYF.

In terms of frequency, this clonotype is medium-sized (0.01 to 0.1%). This sequence joins TRBV29-1 and TRBJ2-7; the D call of TRBD2 rests on TCRdb alone, since no DNA is present to check it. The CDR3 consists of 14 residues. Germline CDR1 SQVTM, CDR2 ANQGSEA. CDR3 sequence: CSVLLGTLSYEQYF.

The chain links TRBV4-3 to TRBJ2-2. CDR3 length equals 15 residues. From germline, CDR1 is LGHNA and CDR2 YSLEER. The CDR3 loop is CASSQETSVWGELFF.

By frequency, this clonotype registers medium-sized (0.01 to 0.1%). The chain uses TRBV5-6 and TRBJ2-3. Germline V CDR1 and CDR2: SGHDT, YYEEEE. This CDR3 has 16 residues. CDR3 amino acids: CASSLTPAGSTDTQYF. Variable domain in full (rest from reference TRBV5-6 and TRBJ2-3): DAGVTQSPTHLIKTRGQQVTLRCSPKSGHDTVSWYQQALGQGPQFIFQYYEEEERQRGNFPDRFSGHQFPNYSSELNVNALLLGDSALYLCASSLTPAGSTDTQYFGPGTRLTVL.

This clonotype registers medium-sized by frequency. The rearrangement uses TRBV6-5 and TRBJ2-7; TCRdb selects TRBD2, and the lack of DNA leaves this call unchecked. Germline values: CDR1 MNHEY, CDR2 SVGAGI. CDR3 length: 15 residues. CDR3 sequence reads: CASSSGGGPSYEQYF.

V usage is TRBV27 and J usage is TRBJ1-6; TCRdb picks TRBD1, but there is no DNA to check that call. This CDR3 has 15 residues. From germline, CDR1 is MNHEY and CDR2 SMNVEV (reference sequence). This CDR3 is CASSAGQVDNSPLHF.

This clonotype is identified as medium-sized (0.01 to 0.1%) from frequency. The chain joins TRBV19 to TRBJ2-1. Germline lookup yields CDR1 LNHDA and CDR2 SQIVND (reference sequence). This CDR3 region has 14 residues. The CDR3 protein is CASRNTQRVNEQFF.

Its frequency marks this clonotype as medium-sized (0.01 to 0.1%). The rearrangement links TRBV19 to TRBJ1-2; the D gene TCRdb calls, TRBD1, cannot be checked with no DNA. This CDR3 comprises 15 residues. Germline loops: CDR1 LNHDA, CDR2 SQIVND (reference sequence). The CDR3 reads CASSTAGEADYGYTF.

Measured by frequency, this clonotype is medium-sized. The chain links TRBV29-1 to TRBJ1-3; absent DNA, TCRdb's TRBD1 call cannot be checked. Per the germline V gene, CDR1 is SQVTM and CDR2 is ANQGSEA. The CDR3 is 14 amino acids. CDR3 loop: CSVGTQGTGNTIYF. The whole variable domain, filled in from reference TRBV29-1 and TRBJ1-3, reads SAVISQKPSRDICQRGTSLTIQCQVDSQVTMMFWYRQQPGQSLTLIATANQGSEATYESGFVIDKFPISRPNLTFSTLTVSNMSPEDSSIYLCSVGTQGTGNTIYFGEGSWLTVV.

The chain employs TRBV2 and TRBJ1-6; without DNA, the TCRdb call of TRBD1 cannot be checked. Germline CDR1 and CDR2: SNHLY and FYNNEI. The CDR3 extends over 14 amino acids. CDR3 sequence reads: CASTITGGNSPLHF.

This clonotype is labeled medium-sized based on frequency. The chain links TRBV27 to TRBJ2-6; absent DNA, TCRdb's TRBD1 call cannot be checked. CDR3 length: 15 residues. Per the germline V gene, CDR1 is MNHEY and CDR2 is SMNVEV (reference sequence). CDR3 amino acids: CASSFGGTGANVLTF.

This clonotype ranks as medium-sized in terms of frequency. V usage is TRBV5-6 and J usage is TRBJ2-5; TCRdb lists TRBD1, though no DNA is available to test this call. The CDR3 has 13 residues. Germline V lookup: CDR1 SGHDT, CDR2 YYEEEE. CDR3: CASSSSVPQAFYF.

The chain carries TRBV7-6 and TRBJ2-3; TCRdb's assignment of TRBD1 cannot be checked, as there is no DNA. From germline, CDR1 is SGHVS and CDR2 FNYEAQ. The CDR3 runs to 17 residues. This CDR3 reads CASSLEGMDRYTDTQYF. Full variable domain (missing parts from reference TRBV7-6 and TRBJ2-3): GAGVSQSPRYKVTKRGQDVALRCDPISGHVSLYWYRQALGQGPEFLTYFNYEAQQDKSGLPNDRFSAERPEGSISTLTIQRTEQRDSAMYRCASSLEGMDRYTDTQYFGPGTRLTVL.

This chain joins TRBV6-2 or TRBV6-3 and TRBJ2-1; absent DNA, TCRdb's TRBD2 call cannot be checked. CDR1 and CDR2 from the germline V gene are MNHEY and SVGEGT. This CDR3 spans 14 amino acids. CDR3 sequence reads: CASSEVPMYNEQFF.

By frequency, this clonotype is medium-sized (0.01 to 0.1%). This CDR3 reads CASSAESSGANVLTF. The genes are TRBV19 and TRBJ2-6. Germline CDR1 LNHDA, CDR2 SQIVND (reference sequence). The CDR3 loop spans 15 amino acids.

By frequency, this clonotype registers medium-sized (0.01 to 0.1%). This chain uses TRBV6-6 with TRBJ1-6. Germline V gene data show CDR1 as MNHNY and CDR2 as SVGAGI (reference sequence). CDR3 length equals 15 residues. The CDR3 sequence is CASSPLFGVRSPLHF.

The rearrangement uses TRBV15 and TRBJ1-2; TCRdb gives TRBD1 as the D gene, but with no DNA this cannot be confirmed. CDR1 is LNHNV, CDR2 YYDKDF, per germline (reference sequence). The CDR3 extends over 14 amino acids. The CDR3 sequence: CATSKEGLSYGYTF.